This is a list of T cell receptor beta chains from one sample in a study of blood T cell repertoires in COVID-19. The assay was immunoSEQ multiplex PCR, and TCRdb's table has in-frame clones only and misses some. The data show 200,000 to 300,000 clones, approximately 80% seen once. Material for sequencing was peripheral blood. The source is an elderly woman with acute or convalescent COVID-19. Both conserved end residues are part of each CDR3. Clone size is stated in some rows and not others, as once, few, many or a class when expanded.

>15|TRBJ2-5|-|TRBV2
CASTVARSGGETQYF
>16|TRBJ1-5|-|TRBV18
CASSTIQGGNNQPQHF
>16|TRBJ2-5|-|TRBV11-2
CASSSAGPLRKETQYF
>16|TRBJ2-3|-|TRBV24-1
CATSDPRRRGTDTQYF
>16|TRBJ2-1|once|TRBV28
CASRPGGTSGVNEQFF
>20|TRBJ2-1|-|TRBV2
CASIPEPGQGWSRSYNEQFF
>14|TRBJ2-3|once|TRBV11-3
CASSLQGAQDTQYF
>12|TRBJ1-6|once|TRBV13
CASSLRDSPLHF
>18|TRBJ2-1|-|TRBV4-2
CASSQDSRFGGARNEQFF
>15|TRBJ2-3|-|TRBV3-1/TRBV3-2
CASSLRTGGTDTQYF
>19|TRBJ1-5|-|TRBV6-1
CASSEATADFWGGNQPQHF
>12|TRBJ2-3|few|TRBV2
CALHEPGDTQYF
>14|TRBJ1-3|-|TRBV18
CASSPEGTGNTIYF
>14|TRBJ2-1|-|TRBV19
CASSSWTGRNEQFF
>14|TRBJ1-1|once|TRBV5-5
CASSLASINTEAFF
>12|TRBJ1-2|few|TRBV2
CASRTGGRGYTF
>11|TRBJ1-2|once|TRBV7-9
CASSLVPGGTF
>15|TRBJ1-6|-|TRBV3-1/TRBV3-2
CASSPLFRGDSPLHF
>13|TRBJ1-5|-|TRBV29-1
CSAGQGRGQPQHF
>18|TRBJ1-2|-|TRBV2
CASSAYGDRGFSLYGYTF
>17|TRBJ2-2|-|TRBV27
CASSLTLGGGRPGELFF
>15|TRBJ2-1|-|TRBV5-1
CASSLTGGAWNEQFF
>17|TRBJ2-5|-|TRBV5-1
CASSPGGLAGEQETQYF
>15|TRBJ2-3|-|TRBV5-1
CASSLGGTSEATQYF
>15|TRBJ1-6|few|TRBV25-1
CASNSDRVGNSPLHF